The source of this TCR beta chain is a study of cytomegalovirus exposure and HLA in healthy donors (dated by TCRdb to 2015 to 2018). General notes on the study: An earlier analysis of some 550 of the donors reported approximately 270 Gb of sequence data and some 120 million unique TCR beta sequences from roughly 200 million T cells. Roughly 300 gigabases of sequencing data and around 90 million unique TCR sequences made up an early release that covered fewer than 650 HLA-typed donors. The genetic ancestry cluster associated with self-reported Caucasian donors included 81% of the roughly 400 genotyped donors. The study aimed to test whether signatures of past pathogen exposure could be identified by cataloging public T cell receptors. The study used immunosequencing to profile the T cell repertoires of approximately 640 subjects and linked those repertoires to cytomegalovirus serostatus. In addition to the first cohort of hundreds of subjects, a separate validation cohort of some 120 different subjects was used. High-throughput TCR immunosequencing, statistical association of individual TCRs with disease status, and machine learning were combined to predict cytomegalovirus infection status. A later analysis re-examined previously published TCR beta repertoires from more than 600 donors and added high-resolution HLA genotyping to investigate patterns of TCR occurrence. Rather than drawing on any new phenotypic data, the later analysis identified candidate immune exposures from TCR beta sequences and the way those sequences occurred across donors. To decide whether each TCR beta V gene segment behaved as functional or pseudogenic, an earlier analysis of approximately 590 of the donors relied on high-throughput TCR beta sequencing. Donor age, sex, ethnicity and CMV serostatus were collected together with the repertoire data. A later genetic analysis took genome-wide SNP genotypes for about 55% of the 666 donors and used that subset as a discovery cohort. All discovery cohort repertoires had been generated on a single sequencing platform. Class I and class II HLA loci were covered by the typing at four-digit resolution. Typing coverage varied by locus: about 629-640 donors for A, B, C, DRB1 and DQB1; under 550 for DQA1; over 600 for DPA1; more than 450 for DPB1. Because of strong linkage in the cohort, roughly five DR-DQ haplotypes were treated as single units for association and clustering. On average, around 200,000 unique TCR beta nucleotide sequences were sequenced per donor among more than 350 genotyped donors of the cohort, with 15% to 20% of those sequences being non-productive. Summary of the overall study and its limitations: Across donors, most TCR sequences were observed very rarely, whereas some public TCRs were present in many individuals. Compared with equally common non-associated chains, HLA-associated TCR beta chains in a later analysis were more clonally expanded and had lower generation probabilities. The classifier was reported to diagnose cytomegalovirus status with high specificity and sensitivity in both the original and validation cohorts. Broadly in line with IMGT annotations, most TCR beta V segments showed up in productive rearrangements about 90% or about 30% of the time in an earlier analysis of 450 to 750 of the donors. According to the authors, the approach could potentially be generalized to other disease states and immunological phenotypes. A total of fewer than 200 TCR beta chains were listed by the study as associated with cytomegalovirus. According to a later analysis, TCR association rates differed among HLA loci, with DRB1 alleles showing the most associated TCRs and HLA-C alleles showing the fewest. Because some donors lacked HLA typing at each locus, the association tests relied only on the typed subset. The sequencing pipeline was judged likely to have produced a cluster of highly shared sequence variants as a technical artifact. According to a later analysis, most CMV-associated TCR beta chains appeared to be HLA-restricted, and the HLA associations seemed to be driven largely by CMV exposure. Correlated functional status among segregating V segments might reflect linkage disequilibrium, but an unknown experimental factor could not be ruled out. Compared with the roughly 600-donor mean, donors in an Asian-associated ancestry cluster had fewer N-insertions in productive TCRs, according to a later genetic analysis. CMV serostatus was the only immune exposure information available for the cohort. A later analysis reported that several top co-occurrence clusters appeared linked to parvovirus B19, influenza, CMV and Epstein-Barr virus. Strong co-occurrence of HLA alleles, especially DR and DQ, made assigning TCR associations to individual alleles difficult. Specific HLA alleles were associated with 16,951 TCR beta sequences at a false discovery rate of 0.05 in a later analysis. Some IMGT-functional V segments, including TRBV6-2 and TRBV6-3, could not be told apart with the 87-base-pair reads, so those segments were excluded. Three of the identified cytomegalovirus-associated TCR beta chains were confirmed in vitro to be specific for cytomegalovirus antigens. A further reported finding was that TCR beta sequences accurately predicted the HLA-A and HLA-B alleles for most subjects in the first cohort. In this cohort, only TCR beta chains were sequenced, and detectable features were limited by the absence of alpha or paired-chain data. The presence/absence analyses assumed that sequencing depth was roughly uniform across donors, and that assumption may not be true. Over 15 rarely observed V segments, including chromosome 9 orphons, were excluded from the earlier analysis of approximately 600 of the donors because counts were too low. V-gene and J-gene trimming of TCR beta chains was associated with a missense DCLRE1C variant in a later genetic analysis, and the association was replicated in an independent cohort.

CDR1 and CDR2 are drawn from the germline V gene: SGHTA, FQGNSA. The junction carries 7 bases between V and J, which are trimmed by 1 base and 1 base respectively. Measured from the cysteine to the phenylalanine, the CDR3 is 14 residues long. CDR3 DNA only is kept here, 42 bases in frame from base 1. Libraries were built with the immunoSEQ multiplex PCR assay. A mixture of 60 forward primers for TCR Vbeta segments and 13 reverse primers for TCR Jbeta segments was used in the multiplex PCR. The CDR3 region of rearranged TCR beta genes was amplified from genomic DNA by a multiplex PCR assay. The amplified TCR beta libraries were sequenced on the Illumina HiSeq System as 87-base-pair reads. In the paper's pipeline: A later analysis tallied 70 million to 100 million unique TCR beta chains across the 640 or so repertoires, and about 10 million of those chains were shared by two or more donors. Raw reads were error-corrected and collapsed into unique sequences by a nearest-neighbor algorithm in which closely related sequences were merged to remove PCR and sequencing errors. V, D and J gene segments were assigned by aligning CDR3 sequences to IMGT reference sequences. For a sequence to be retained, a match of at least six nucleotides was required to both a V gene segment and a J gene segment. Rearrangements were classified as productive when the CDR3 lacked stop codons and remained in frame with V and J, and all other rearrangements were classified as non-productive. Following IMGT convention, CDR3 was defined as the stretch from the second conserved V-encoded cysteine up to the conserved J-encoded phenylalanine. Sequences without an unambiguous match to a single V gene segment were excluded from the earlier analysis of about 630 of the donors. In an earlier analysis of 587 of the donors, V segments were called functional above 56.7% productive rearrangements and were called segregating when the between-donor standard deviation exceeded 5%. A statistical classification framework was built to diagnose cytomegalovirus status from the catalog of TCR beta chain sequences. A later analysis assigned V and J genes by comparing TCR nucleotide sequences with IMGT/GENE-DB human TR gene sequences. A later analysis assigned CDR3 sequences and most-parsimonious VDJ recombination scenarios with the TCRdist pipeline. In a later analysis, each TCR beta chain was defined by its CDR3 amino acid sequence together with its V-gene family, and reads lacking a unique V-gene family were excluded. To address suspected cross-contamination and a sequencing artifact, a later analysis removed approximately 590 highly shared, low-generation-probability nucleotide sequences. In a later analysis, a clonal expansion index was calculated for each public chain from normalized within-repertoire ranks of inferred template counts. In a later analysis, generation probabilities were computed with a VDJ recombination model fitted to out-of-frame rearrangements, and the resulting probabilities were checked against IGoR. A later analysis scored TCR-TCR, TCR-HLA and TCR-CMV co-occurrence with hypergeometric tests, applying a repertoire-size bias correction to TCR pairs. False discovery rates were estimated in a later analysis by permuting HLA or CMV assignments 20 times. In a later analysis, co-occurring TCRs were grouped using DBSCAN, with TCRdist sequence similarity added in when clustering inside HLA-allele-positive subsets. For co-occurrence clustering, repertoires with fewer than 30,000 or more than 120,000 public chains were excluded, along with about five repertoires with anomalous nucleotide sharing. In its TCRdb copy, this immuneACCESS table keeps in-frame sequences only and misses some clones. Where compared with another copy, unresolved V genes explain less than half of these, and the others have no known cause. Clone size and V and J calls were adopted from that table, with D and trimming inferred from the DNA. A total of about 130,000 clones appear in this sample, roughly 80% of them only once. Roughly 4.2% of the sample is held by the ten biggest clonotypes.

The cohort was made up of approximately 700 healthy bone marrow donors. At the time of sampling, all cohort members were nominally healthy, though unrecorded immune exposures were likely present. The donor was CMV seronegative and belonged to the group of 352 seronegative cohort members. Each donor provided a peripheral blood sample, and peripheral blood mononuclear cells were used for TCR beta sequencing. The Qiagen DNeasy Blood Extraction Kit was used to extract genomic DNA from the blood cell samples. The sample holds a few counts of this clone. Its antigen target is currently unknown. There are no base qualities to consult, and no much larger clone falls within one base.

The sequencing input was PBMCs. The rearranged chain carries TRBV7-2 and TRBJ1-1; the D gene cannot be named for sure. The clonotype originates from a woman aged 40-49 years in good health and CMV-seronegative. The CDR3 protein is CASSLGVANTEAFF. The DNA reads as follows: TGTGCCAGCAGCTTAGGTGTAGCGAACACTGAAGCTTTCTTT.